A selection of T cell receptor beta chains follows, all from one sample in a study of Ad26.COV2.S vaccination and SARS-CoV-2 variants. Produced via immunoSEQ multiplex PCR; TCRdb's table is partial and in-frame only. The sample lists about 350,000 clones; less than 90% were seen once. The specimen was peripheral blood, collected in a trial of Ad26.COV2.S vaccine versus placebo. Source of these receptors: a person between 18 and 60 years old who received the Ad26.COV2.S COVID-19 vaccine or a placebo. The CDR3 runs from the conserved cysteine through the conserved F or W. D genes are given only for firm matches. The size field is filled for only some rows; it gives once, few, many or a size class.

NA	TRBJ2-7	NA	TRBV7-2	TGTGCCAGCAGCTTAATCCAGGGGACCTCCGAGCAGTACTTC	CASSLIQGTSEQYF
NA	TRBJ1-1	NA	TRBV28	TGTGCCAGCAGGGACTCGGGGGGTACTGAAGCTTTCTTT	CASRDSGGTEAFF
TRBD2	TRBJ2-3	NA	TRBV14	TGTGCCAGCAGCGTACTAGCGGGAGCCCTAGATACGCAGTATTTT	CASSVLAGALDTQYF
NA	TRBJ1-6	NA	TRBV2	TGTGCCAGCAGCTCAGGGAGGAAAAATTCACCCCTCCACTTT	CASSSGRKNSPLHF
NA	TRBJ1-6	NA	TRBV5-6	TGTGCCAGCAGCTTGTCACTCGGGGGCGTATCGCCCTATAATTCACCCCTCCACTTT	CASSLSLGGVSPYNSPLHF
NA	TRBJ2-7	once	TRBV4-1	TGCGCCAGCAGCCACGGACGGGGTAGCTCCTACGAGCAGTACTTC	CASSHGRGSSYEQYF
NA	TRBJ2-4	NA	TRBV21-1	TGTGCCAGCAGCAAGGTTTCTGAAGGTACAGGGGGCGACAAAAACATTCAGTACTTC	CASSKVSEGTGGDKNIQYF
NA	TRBJ2-2	NA	TRBV5-1	TGCGCCAGCAGCTTGCAAAGCACCGGGGAGCTGTTTTTT	CASSLQSTGELFF
NA	TRBJ2-5	NA	TRBV9	TGTGCCAGCAGCGCAGGGGGGGAAGAGACCCAGTACTTC	CASSAGGEETQYF
NA	TRBJ2-3	NA	TRBV5-8	TGTGCCAGCAGCTTGGGGGGGAGCACAGATACGCAGTATTTT	CASSLGGSTDTQYF
NA	TRBJ1-4	NA	TRBV9	TGTGCCAGCAGCCAATCCGCGGCAGGACGGTGGGATGAAAAACTGTTTTTT	CASSQSAAGRWDEKLFF
NA	TRBJ2-7	NA	TRBV11-2	TGTGCCAGCAGCCGTCCCGGCCGCAGTCTCTCCTACGAGCAGTACTTC	CASSRPGRSLSYEQYF
NA	TRBJ2-1	NA	TRBV2	TGTGCCAGCAGTGGTCTTTACAATGAGCAGTTCTTC	CASSGLYNEQFF
TRBD1	TRBJ2-1	NA	TRBV7-9	TGTGCCAGCAGCTCCCAACCAGGGACAGGTCCAAGTGAGCAGTTCTTC	CASSSQPGTGPSEQFF
NA	TRBJ2-2	NA	TRBV5-1	TGCGCCAGCAGCCCCATCGGTTCCGGGGAGCTGTTTTTT	CASSPIGSGELFF
TRBD2	TRBJ2-4	few	TRBV29-1	TGCAGCGTTGAGGGAGGGGCCCAAAACATTCAGTACTTC	CSVEGGAQNIQYF
TRBD2	TRBJ2-7	NA	TRBV28	TGTGCCAGCAGTACGACTAGCACCTACGAGCAGTACTTC	CASSTTSTYEQYF
NA	TRBJ2-3	NA	TRBV7-2	TGTGCCAGCAGCCCCCTCTCTCCCAATACGCAGTATTTT	CASSPLSPNTQYF
NA	TRBJ1-4	once	TRBV7-3	TGTGCCAGCAGCCAAAACGGGGGGCGACAAGGGGAAACTAATGAAAAACTGTTTTTT	CASSQNGGRQGETNEKLFF
TRBD1	TRBJ1-3	NA	TRBV3-1/TRBV3-2	TGTGCCAGCAGCCCGACAGGGGTAGGAAACACCATATATTTT	CASSPTGVGNTIYF
NA	TRBJ2-1	NA	TRBV6-1	TGTGCCAGCAGTGAATGGAGGGGTGTCAATGAGCAGTTCTTC	CASSEWRGVNEQFF
NA	TRBJ1-5	NA	TRBV19	TGTGCCAGTAGCCCACGGGATCCGGGGTATCAGCCCCAGCATTTT	CASSPRDPGYQPQHF
NA	TRBJ2-1	NA	TRBV6-5	TGTGCCAGCAGTTACTCGGGCCAAGCGGCCTACAATGAGCAGTTCTTC	CASSYSGQAAYNEQFF
TRBD1	TRBJ2-7	NA	TRBV15	TGTGCCACCAGCAGCCGGCTGGCCGGGACAGGGGCGGGTGAGCAGTACTTC	CATSSRLAGTGAGEQYF
NA	TRBJ1-6	NA	TRBV7-2	TGTGCCAGCAACCAGCGGGGGCAGGGGTCACCCCTCCACTTT	CASNQRGQGSPLHF
TRBD1	TRBJ1-5	NA	TRBV2	TGTGCCAGCAGCGCGCGGGACAGGACTAGCAATCAGCCCCAGCATTTT	CASSARDRTSNQPQHF
TRBD1	TRBJ2-1	NA	TRBV4-3	TGCGCCAGCAGCCAAGATGGGCAGGGGGTAGACAGTGAGCAGTTCTTC	CASSQDGQGVDSEQFF
NA	TRBJ2-5	NA	TRBV5-6	TGTGCCAGCAGCTTGGACAGGGCCCAAGAGACCCAGTACTTC	CASSLDRAQETQYF
TRBD1	TRBJ1-2	NA	TRBV6-5	TGTGCCAGCAGTTACTCAGGGACAGGGAAGGACGGCTACACCTTC	CASSYSGTGKDGYTF
NA	TRBJ2-7	few	TRBV7-9	TGTGCCAGCAGCTTAGAAGAAGCCTTGTCCTACGAGCAGTACTTC	CASSLEEALSYEQYF
NA	TRBJ2-7	NA	TRBV28	TGTGCCAGCAGTCCGTTATACGAGCAGTACTTC	CASSPLYEQYF
NA	TRBJ2-7	few	TRBV3-1/TRBV3-2	TGTGCCAGCAGCCAGGCCGGCCGCCCTTCGCGGGAGCAGTACTTC	CASSQAGRPSREQYF
NA	TRBJ2-7	NA	TRBV10-3	TGTGCCATCAGTCAACCCGGGACCTCCTACGAGCAGTACTTC	CAISQPGTSYEQYF
NA	TRBJ2-1	NA	TRBV12-5	TGTGCTAGTGGTTTGGTGGATGAGCAGTTCTTC	CASGLVDEQFF
TRBD1	TRBJ2-7	NA	TRBV27	TGTGCCAGCAGTCAAGGACAGGGGAACCCCTACGAGCAGTACTTC	CASSQGQGNPYEQYF
TRBD2	TRBJ2-1	NA	TRBV19	TGTGCCAGTAGTATAAGCAGCGGGAGGCGCGACAATGAGCAGTTCTTC	CASSISSGRRDNEQFF
TRBD1	TRBJ2-1	NA	TRBV27	TGTGCCAGCACCTTGGACAGGGGGCGCGTCAATGAGCAGTTCTTC	CASTLDRGRVNEQFF
TRBD2	TRBJ2-1	once	TRBV6-2/TRBV6-3	TGTGCCAGCAGTAAAGCGGGAGGGCTCAACAATGAGCAGTTCTTC	CASSKAGGLNNEQFF
NA	TRBJ1-1	many	TRBV5-5	TGTGCCAGCAGCTTGACCCGGGGGAACACTGAAGCTTTCTTT	CASSLTRGNTEAFF
TRBD1	TRBJ1-4	NA	TRBV7-2	TGTGCCAGCAGCTTTAGGGGACAGTGGAACGAAAAACTGTTTTTT	CASSFRGQWNEKLFF
NA	TRBJ2-6	NA	TRBV19	TGTGCCAGTGGGGGGTCCGGGGCCAACGTCCTGACTTTC	CASGGSGANVLTF
TRBD2	TRBJ2-1	NA	TRBV27	TGTGCCAGCAGGCTTGCCGGGGGGAATGAGCAGTTCTTC	CASRLAGGNEQFF
NA	TRBJ1-5	NA	TRBV4-1	TGCGCCAGCAGCCAAGGGGTAGAGGTCGATCAGCCCCAGCATTTT	CASSQGVEVDQPQHF
NA	TRBJ1-1	NA	TRBV28	TGTGCCAGCAGTTTATCAGGGGCGACTGAAGCTTTCTTT	CASSLSGATEAFF
NA	TRBJ2-7	NA	TRBV4-3	TGCGCCAGCAGCCAAACTTACAGGGAAGGGGCCTACGAGCAGTACTTC	CASSQTYREGAYEQYF
NA	TRBJ2-1	once	TRBV11-1	TGTGCCAGCAGCTTCTATGAGGAGCAGTTCTTC	CASSFYEEQFF
NA	TRBJ1-3	NA	TRBV27	TGTGCCAGTTGGGGGCAGGGGACAGGAAACACCATATATTTT	CASWGQGTGNTIYF
TRBD2	TRBJ2-1	once	TRBV5-8	TGTGCCAGCAGCTTTGGACTAGCGGGGGGAAATGAGCAGTTCTTC	CASSFGLAGGNEQFF
NA	TRBJ1-4	once	TRBV7-2	TGTGCCAGCAGCCCGATACGGGGGGCTTCGGGAAAACTGTTTTTT	CASSPIRGASGKLFF
NA	TRBJ2-7	many	TRBV28	TGTGCCAGCAGCCAAGGGAGCGTACCCTCATACTTC	CASSQGSVPSYF
NA	TRBJ1-1	once	TRBV7-8	TGTGCCAGCAGCGGTTACAGTTACCCTGAAGCTTTCTTT	CASSGYSYPEAFF
TRBD1	TRBJ2-6	NA	TRBV5-4	TGTGCCAGCAGCTTGGGGTCGGGACAGGGCTTCTCTGGGGCCAACGTCCTGACTTTC	CASSLGSGQGFSGANVLTF
TRBD1	TRBJ2-5	NA	TRBV5-1	TGCGCCAGCAGCTTGGCAACAGGGGTTGGCCAAGAGACCCAGTACTTC	CASSLATGVGQETQYF
NA	TRBJ2-5	few	TRBV5-1	TGCGCCAGCAGGAATGGGTCGGGGGTATGGGAGACCCAGTACTTC	CASRNGSGVWETQYF
NA	TRBJ2-7	NA	TRBV5-1	TGCGCCAGCAGCTTATACGTCAGCCTACCATACGAGCAGTACTTC	CASSLYVSLPYEQYF
NA	TRBJ2-1	NA	TRBV9	TGTGCCAGCAGCGTAGGGGTCTCATTAGGTGGTAATGAGCAGTTCTTC	CASSVGVSLGGNEQFF
NA	TRBJ2-5	NA	TRBV2	TGTGCCACAAGACGAGGGGTGGGAGAGACCCAGTACTTC	CATRRGVGETQYF
TRBD2	TRBJ2-2	NA	TRBV18	TGTGCCAGCTCAGCCAGCGGGGGGCCCAACACCGGGGAGCTGTTTTTT	CASSASGGPNTGELFF
NA	TRBJ1-1	NA	TRBV10-3	TGTGCCATCAGGGGAGACTCAGGACAAAACACTGAAGCTTTCTTT	CAIRGDSGQNTEAFF
NA	TRBJ2-7	NA	TRBV20-1	TGCAGTGCTAGAGATGAGTACGAGCAGTACTTC	CSARDEYEQYF